The clone carrying this TCR beta chain was seen only a few times. Its specificity is not known. This entry comes from a study of T cells in Graves' hyperthyroidism and ophthalmopathy. Whole-study results and caveats: Model predictions of ophthalmopathy came a median around 6.5 months before onset.

RNA transcripts yielded amplified TCR beta CDR3 regions. HTBI primers were employed in a first-round RT-PCR of the TCR CDR3. TCRdb re-called the multiplex PCR reads with MiXCR, one entry per CDR3 protein. This sample has about 300,000 distinct CDR3 sequences, with roughly 19% found just once. Active moderate-to-severe ophthalmopathy, Clinical Activity Score at least 3, NOSPECS at least 4, under 3 months' duration. From approximately 9.3 ml of fresh peripheral blood, PBMCs were isolated. Input material: blood. The clonotype was recovered from a man aged 50 to 60 with Graves' ophthalmopathy.

DNA for the CDR3: TGTGCCACCAGTGATCCCCGGGACAGGGTAAAAGCGGGAGGCGGCACAGATACGCAGTATTTT. Its protein product is CATSDPRDRVKAGGGTDTQYF. The rearrangement joins TRBV24-1 to TRBJ2-3; D may be TRBD1 or TRBD2 (9 bases each). Germline lookup yields CDR1 KGHDR and CDR2 SFDVKD. The V end lost 3 bases, the J end lost 1 base, and 28 bases lay between the germline ends. The CDR3 runs 21 residues.